A selection of T cell receptor beta chains follows, all from one sample in a study of vaccination and CD4 T cells after COVID-19. No antigens are known for them. TCRdb called the PCR reads again in MiXCR, with one record for every CDR3 protein. The sample carries 19,000 or so distinct CDR3 sequences, around 83% recorded once. Source: CD4+ T cells from blood, cultured in vitro, taken after SARS-CoV-2 vaccination. The receptors come from a human donor who received a COVID-19 vaccine. Each CDR3 is given with its conserved first and last residue. The D gene is left open where the match is weak. Not every row has a clone size; where given, it reads once, few, many or a size class.

>-|TRBJ1-6|TRBD1|TRBV6-5
TGTGCCAGCAGTTACTCGGGACAGGATAATTCACCCCTCCACTTT
CASSYSGQDNSPLHF
>-|TRBJ2-7|-|TRBV20-1
TGCAGTGCTACCAGGGAATACGAGCAGTACTTC
CSATREYEQYF
>-|TRBJ2-3|-|TRBV6-1
TGTGCCAGCAGACAACAGAATCCGTACACAGATACGCAGTATTTT
CASRQQNPYTDTQYF
>-|TRBJ1-2|-|TRBV2
TGTGCCAGCAGTGAGACAGAGGGCTATGGCTACACCTTC
CASSETEGYGYTF
>-|TRBJ1-1|-|TRBV6-2/TRBV6-3
TGTGCCAGCAGGGACGATAAGAACACTGAAGCTTTCTTT
CASRDDKNTEAFF
>once|TRBJ2-1|TRBD1|TRBV6-1
TGTGCCAGCAGTAAGGGACAGGACTACAATGAGCAGTTCTTC
CASSKGQDYNEQFF
>few|TRBJ2-4|-|TRBV20-1
TGCAGTGCTAGTTTGAGAAACATTCAGTACTTC
CSASLRNIQYF
>few|TRBJ1-2|-|TRBV6-1
TGTGCCAGCAGTGGGGGACATAGGTCCGCGGGCTACACCTTC
CASSGGHRSAGYTF
>few|TRBJ1-6|TRBD1|TRBV30
TGTGCCTGGAGGTCGCAGGGGGCCACTTCACCCCTCCACTTT
CAWRSQGATSPLHF
>-|TRBJ2-3|-|TRBV6-9
TGTGCCAGCAGTTATACTAGCGGGGACAGGGAGTCTCCCCCCCCAGATACGCAGTATTTT
CASSYTSGDRESPPPDTQYF
>-|TRBJ1-3|-|TRBV6-1
TGTGCCAGCAGTGAAATCTCAAGGGGATCTGGAAACACCATATATTTT
CASSEISRGSGNTIYF
>-|TRBJ2-3|TRBD1|TRBV24-1
TGTGCCACCAGTGATCAGGGACAGGGTTCAGATACGCAGTATTTT
CATSDQGQGSDTQYF
>-|TRBJ1-2|TRBD1|TRBV7-9
TGTGCCAGCAGCTTAGGAGGGGGCCTGCGCTATGGCTACACCTTC
CASSLGGGLRYGYTF
>-|TRBJ1-1|-|TRBV6-5
TGTGCCAGCAGTTACCGACAGGTAGGGCGTGAAGCTTTCTTT
CASSYRQVGREAFF
>-|TRBJ1-5|TRBD1|TRBV12-3/TRBV12-4
TGTGCCAGCAGTTTTGGGGGTCGACAGGGAAGGAGACCCCAGCATTTT
CASSFGGRQGRRPQHF
>-|TRBJ2-6|-|TRBV30
TGTGCCTCCGACAGCTCTGGGGCCAACGTCCTGACTTTC
CASDSSGANVLTF
>-|TRBJ2-5|TRBD1|TRBV18
TGTGCCAGCTCATTCTGGGGACAGGGCGGAGAGACCCAGTACTTC
CASSFWGQGGETQYF